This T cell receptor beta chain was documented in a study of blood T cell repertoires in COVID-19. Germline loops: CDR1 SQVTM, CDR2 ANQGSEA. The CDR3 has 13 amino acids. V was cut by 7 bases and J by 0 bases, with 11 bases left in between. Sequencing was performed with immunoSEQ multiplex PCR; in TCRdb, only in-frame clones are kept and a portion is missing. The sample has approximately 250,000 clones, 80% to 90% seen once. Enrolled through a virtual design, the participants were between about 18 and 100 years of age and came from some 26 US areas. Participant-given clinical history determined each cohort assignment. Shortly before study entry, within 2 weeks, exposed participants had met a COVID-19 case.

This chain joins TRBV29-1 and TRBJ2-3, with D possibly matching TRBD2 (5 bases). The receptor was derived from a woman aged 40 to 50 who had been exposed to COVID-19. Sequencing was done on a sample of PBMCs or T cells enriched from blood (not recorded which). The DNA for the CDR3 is TGCAGCGCCCCCCGCGGGAGCACAGATACGCAGTATTTT. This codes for CSAPRGSTDTQYF.